This record covers a single T cell receptor (beta chain). CDR1 and CDR2 (germline): SGHRS, YFSETQ. Deletions cut 2 bases from V and 5 bases from J, with 11 bases between. This CDR3 region has 13 residues. TCRdb redid the calling of the 5' RACE reads with MiXCR, one entry per CDR3 protein. The table records roughly 100,000 distinct CDR3 sequences, roughly 3.5% of them present only once. These data originate in a study of neurological immune-mediated disorders. This chain uses TRBV5-1 with TRBJ2-7, with D tentatively TRBD2 (6 bases). The TCR was taken from a woman aged 45-65 years with multiple sclerosis. The sample taken for sequencing was PBMCs. This CDR3 reads CASSFDGEDEQYF. In nucleotides, the CDR3 is TGCGCCAGCAGCTTCGACGGGGAGGACGAGCAGTACTTC.